What follows is one TCR beta chain and its context. This clonotype has ten or more counts. Its specific antigen is unknown. The sample holds no much larger clone one base away, and base qualities are not on file. This specimen comes from a study of CD8 T cells in ankylosing spondylitis (dated by TCRdb to 2016 to 2017). For the wider study: To find TCR variants linked to disease, the study profiled T cell receptor beta repertoires in ankylosing spondylitis patients and healthy donors. In total, the full study cohort was made up of approximately 99 healthy donors and about two dozen ankylosing spondylitis patients. Peripheral blood samples were taken, and synovial fluid was additionally collected from ankylosing spondylitis patients.

The trim is 0 bases for V and 4 bases for J, with a gap of 11 bases between the germline ends. Inclusive of the bounding cysteine and phenylalanine, the CDR3 is 15 residues long. Only the CDR3 DNA is retained, 45 bases long and in frame from the first base. The CDR1 and CDR2 encoded by the germline V gene are SGHRS and YFSETQ. The data were produced on an Illumina HiSeq 2500. TCR beta libraries were prepared by quantitative 5'-RACE with molecular barcodes. In the paper's pipeline: A new computational method, built on a probabilistic model of VDJ rearrangement, was used to identify disease-linked TCR variants. The public reads were reanalyzed by TCRdb: fastp trimming at Q25, MiXCR alignment, in-frame beta chains only. Under each unique CDR3 protein, matching rows form one entry showing the most common genes and DNA. These V and J calls are TCRdb output, not the study's own analysis. In this sample the table shows around 94,000 distinct CDR3 sequences, roughly 9% of which occur a single time. The ten largest account for roughly 29% of the sample.

On the study overall, not on this receptor specifically: A TCR beta motif made up of 7 to 9 highly homologous amino acid variants appeared to be characteristic of blood from ankylosing spondylitis patients. Some motif variants had previously been reported in the synovial fluid and blood of reactive arthritis patients, which suggests shared mechanisms of disease initiation. The disease-linked clones had a CD8+ phenotype and were found at relatively low frequencies in peripheral blood. Significant enrichment of the disease-linked clones was reported in matched synovial fluid samples from ankylosing spondylitis patients.

The sequence is built from TRBV5-1 and TRBJ2-1, with TRBD2 as a weak D call on 6 bases. The sequencing sample was made of blood, either unsorted or a sorted T cell fraction (not recorded which). The sequence came from a male donor with ankylosing spondylitis. The DNA is as follows: TGCGCCAGCAGCTTGGAGGAGGGTGGGTACAATGAGCAGTTCTTC. This gives the protein CASSLEEGGYNEQFF.